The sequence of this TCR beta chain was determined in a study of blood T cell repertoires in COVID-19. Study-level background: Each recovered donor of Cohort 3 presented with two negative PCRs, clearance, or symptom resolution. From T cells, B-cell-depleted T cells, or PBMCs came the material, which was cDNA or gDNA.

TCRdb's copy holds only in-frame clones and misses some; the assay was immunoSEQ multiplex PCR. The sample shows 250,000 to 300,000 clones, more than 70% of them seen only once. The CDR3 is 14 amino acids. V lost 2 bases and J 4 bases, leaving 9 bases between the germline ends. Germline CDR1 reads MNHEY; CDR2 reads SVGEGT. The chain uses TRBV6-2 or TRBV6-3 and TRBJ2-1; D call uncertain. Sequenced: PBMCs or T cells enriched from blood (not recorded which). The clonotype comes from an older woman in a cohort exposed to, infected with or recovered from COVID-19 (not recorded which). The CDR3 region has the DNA TGTGCCAGCAGTTACATTGCGGCGTACAATGAGCAGTTCTTC. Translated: CASSYIAAYNEQFF.